Listed here are 21 T cell receptor beta chains from one sample, sequenced in a study of CD8+ T cells in alopecia areata. As the sequencing template, cDNA was produced by extracting RNA and reverse transcribing it. Sequencing used immunoSEQ multiplex PCR; TCRdb keeps in-frame clones, though not all of them. This sample has about 110,000 clones, with under 60% found just once. Sequences were obtained from NKG2D-low CD8+ T cells sorted from blood. These receptor sequences come from a human donor with alopecia areata.

In this sample, this clone turned up once. V usage is TRBV11-3 and J usage is TRBJ1-1, with 7 nucleotides matching TRBD1. Trimming at V came to 5 bases and at J to 5 bases, leaving 11 bases not matched to a gene. Germline loops: CDR1 SGHNT, CDR2 YENEEA. The CDR3 length is 15 residues. In nucleotides, the CDR3 is TGTGCCAGCAGCCTACGGCAGGGGGAGGGAACTGAAGCTTTCTTT. Encoded protein: CASSLRQGEGTEAFF.

In this sample, this clone turned up a few times. The V call is TRBV6-1, the J call TRBJ1-1, with D hard to call. This CDR3 has 14 amino acids. Germline V gene sequence: CDR1 MNHNS, CDR2 SASEGT. Between the trimmed V and J ends, which lost 3 bases and 4 bases, there was a span of 12 bases. Written as DNA, the CDR3 is TGTGCCAGCAGTGATCACGGTGTTCGCACTGAAGCTTTCTTT. As protein: CASSDHGVRTEAFF.

J is TRBJ1-2 and V is TRBV7-2; 7 bases align to TRBD1. Germline trimming cut 6 bases from V and 8 bases from J; bases unmatched to any gene: 9. Germline V gives CDR1 SGHTA, CDR2 FQGNSA. The CDR3 runs to 13 residues. The CDR3, as DNA: TGTGCCAGCAGTCCCGACAGGGTGCCAGGCTACACCTTC. It codes for CASSPDRVPGYTF.

The chain couples TRBV28 to TRBJ2-5; 7 bases align to TRBD2. Unmatched junction bases numbered 8, after V lost 2 bases and J lost 5 bases. Per germline, CDR1 MDHEN and CDR2 SYDVKM. This CDR3 contains 15 residues. The CDR3, as DNA: TGTGCCAGCAGTTTAACGGGGAGGGTCTTGGAGACCCAGTACTTC. The encoded protein is CASSLTGRVLETQYF.

This clone was counted between two and nine times. The chain is built from TRBV11-2 and TRBJ1-2, with a weak D call TRBD1 (6 bases). The CDR3 sequence is 15 residues long. The germline V gene has CDR1 SGHAT and CDR2 FQNNGV. Trimming removed 5 bases from V and 3 bases from J, with 16 bases in between. DNA for the CDR3: TGTGCCAGCAGCCGAGAATTCAGGGGTGACTATGGCTACACCTTC. Encoded protein: CASSREFRGDYGYTF.

This clone was seen a handful of times. The genes are TRBV29-1 and TRBJ2-7, with 10 positions matching TRBD2. Germline assignment: CDR1 SQVTM and CDR2 ANQGSEA. There are 16 residues in the CDR3. Trimming took 1 base from V and 4 from J; bases not matched to a gene: 10. In nucleotides, the CDR3 is TGCAGCGTTGAAGGCCCGGGGCTAGCGGGAGCTTACGAGCAGTACTTC. Translating it yields CSVEGPGLAGAYEQYF.

This clone was seen only a few times. CDR3 DNA: TGCGCCAGCAGCCAATCCAACACGCGTGGCTACACCTTC. Protein product: CASSQSNTRGYTF. The V gene is TRBV4-1, the J gene TRBJ1-2, with no clear D. This CDR3 contains 13 residues. CDR1 is MGHRA and CDR2 is YSYEKL in the germline V gene. V gave up 2 bases and J gave up 7 bases, with 11 bases separating them.

This clone was seen only a few times. V is TRBV13 and J is TRBJ1-2, with 7 bases matching TRBD1. J lost 1 base, V lost 5 bases, and 4 bases had no gene match. The CDR3 is made up of 14 amino acids. Germline CDR1 and CDR2: PRHDT and FYEKMQ (reference sequence). The CDR3 spells CASSGYRGNYGYTF. CDR3 DNA sequence: TGTGCCAGCAGCGGATACAGGGGTAACTATGGCTACACCTTC.

The V and J genes are TRBV7-9 and TRBJ1-5; TRBD1 aligns across 11 bases. This CDR3 is 15 amino acids long. Germline V gene lookup returns CDR1 SEHNR and CDR2 FQNEAQ (reference sequence). With V trimmed by 6 bases and J by 1 base, 2 bases remained unmatched. CDR3 sequence (DNA): TGTGCCAGCAGTGGGACAGGGGGAAGCAATCAGCCCCAGCATTTT. Amino acid sequence: CASSGTGGSNQPQHF.

This clone showed up just a few times. One end of the junction varies from germline; a read error may be responsible. The rearrangement uses TRBV14 and TRBJ2-5; D is undetermined. The CDR3 totals 14 residues. CDR1 is SGHDN and CDR2 is FVKESK in the germline V gene. CDR3 coding DNA: TGTGCCAGTAGCCTGACAAGGGAAGTGGAGACCCAGTACTTC. This codes for CASSLTREVETQYF. Complete variable domain (other parts from reference TRBV14 and TRBJ2-5): EAGVTQFPSHSVIEKGQTVTLRCDPISGHDNLYWYRRVMGKEIKFLLHFVKESKQDESGMPNNRFLAERTGGTYSTLKVQPAELEDSGVYFCASSLTREVETQYFGPGTRLLVL.

The chain is built from TRBV7-3 and TRBJ2-5, with 7 bases matching TRBD2. This CDR3 contains 15 residues. Germline assignment: CDR1 SGHTA and CDR2 FQGTGA. The V and J ends lost 5 bases and 5 bases, in that order; junction bases with no gene match: 11. The CDR3 loop reads CASSPLGGVVETQYF. Here the CDR3 DNA reads TGTGCCAGCAGCCCCCTGGGGGGGGTCGTCGAGACCCAGTACTTC.

V is TRBV6-5 and J is TRBJ1-2; D call uncertain. Trimming pared 7 bases from V and 7 bases from J, leaving 13 bases between. This CDR3 is 12 amino acids long. The germline V gene has CDR1 MNHEY and CDR2 SVGAGI. The chain's CDR3 is CASTKLGFGYTF. CDR3 DNA sequence: TGTGCCAGCACCAAACTGGGGTTTGGCTACACCTTC.

The chain joins TRBV2 to TRBJ2-2; possibly TRBD1 for D (6 bases). Trimming took off 8 bases at V and 4 bases at J, with 14 bases between the two ends. This CDR3 comprises 14 residues. Germline V gene data show CDR1 as SNHLY and CDR2 as FYNNEI. This CDR3 reads CASLGTKVTGELFF. CDR3 nucleotides: TGTGCCAGCCTCGGGACAAAGGTCACCGGGGAGCTGTTTTTT. Looking up the rest from reference TRBV2 and TRBJ2-2 gives the full variable domain: EPEVTQTPSHQVTQMGQEVILRCVPISNHLYFYWYRQILGQKVEFLVSFYNNEISEKSEIFDDQFSVERPDGSNFTLKIRSTKLEDSAMYFCASLGTKVTGELFFGEGSRLTVL.

In this sample, this clone turned up a few times. This rearrangement joins TRBV7-2 to TRBJ1-3; a possible D gene is TRBD1 (5 bases). The germline V and J ends were trimmed by 5 bases and 0 bases, with 8 bases remaining between them. The germline CDR1 and CDR2 sequences are SGHTA and FQGNSA. This CDR3 comprises 14 residues. In DNA, the CDR3 is TGTGCCAGCAGCCCACAGGACTCTGGAAACACCATATATTTT. As protein: CASSPQDSGNTIYF.

This clone was seen just once. The chain combines TRBV19 with TRBJ2-7, with D hard to call. V lost 3 bases to trimming and J lost 5 bases, with 11 bases between them. Germline CDR1 reads LNHDA; CDR2 reads SQIVND (reference sequence). This CDR3 contains 13 residues. The CDR3 spells CASSIAPLNEQYF. Here the CDR3 DNA reads TGTGCCAGTAGTATCGCCCCGCTCAACGAGCAGTACTTC.

On this clone itself: At one of its ends the junction is not consistent with the germline gene, which may arise from a read error. The chain recombines TRBV4-1 with TRBJ1-1; tentatively, D is TRBD1 (5 bases). Germline V gives CDR1 MGHRA, CDR2 YSYEKL. The CDR3 has 15 residues. Here the CDR3 reads CASSQDREGNPEAFF. The CDR3 DNA follows: TGCGCCAGCAGCCAAGATCGTGAGGGGAACCCTGAAGCTTTCTTT.

As regards this clone: The junction does not match germline at one end; this may be a read error. The gene calls are TRBV29-1 and TRBJ1-2, with no clear D. Looked up from germline, CDR1 is SQVTM and CDR2 is ANQGSEA. This CDR3 has 10 amino acids. As DNA, the CDR3 is TGCAGCGTTGGATGGAAAGAGGCTATCTTC. Amino acids: CSVGWKEAIF.

The chain uses TRBV4-1 and TRBJ2-1; 9 bases are shared with TRBD2. CDR1 and CDR2 from the germline V gene are MGHRA and YSYEKL. CDR3 length: 13 amino acids. J gave up 16 bases and V 0 bases, and 7 bases lay outside the gene matches. CDR3 sequence (DNA): TGCGCCAGCAGCCAAGAAGGCGGGAGGGCCTCCTTCTTC. It is translated as CASSQEGGRASFF.

The chain is built from TRBV6-5 and TRBJ1-1; 9 bases are shared with TRBD1. Trimming at V came to 6 bases and at J to 3 bases, leaving 2 bases not matched to a gene. CDR3 length equals 13 residues. From germline, CDR1 is MNHEY and CDR2 SVGAGI. In DNA form, the CDR3 reads TGTGCCAGCAGCCGGGACAGGGACACTGAAGCTTTCTTT. Protein sequence: CASSRDRDTEAFF.

This clone appeared a few times. The J gene is TRBJ2-1, the V gene TRBV4-2; the D gene is possibly TRBD2 (6 bases). CDR1 LGHNA and CDR2 YNFKEQ come from the germline V gene. V was clipped by 5 bases and J by 0 bases, with 17 bases between them. CDR3 length: 17 residues. The CDR3 loop reads CASSITPGLPSYNEQFF. CDR3 nucleotides: TGTGCCAGCAGCATCACCCCGGGACTCCCCTCCTACAATGAGCAGTTCTTC.

The sample holds one count of this clone. J is TRBJ2-3 and V is TRBV4-1, with 9 bases aligning to TRBD1. CDR3 size: 15 residues. From germline, CDR1 is MGHRA and CDR2 YSYEKL. The ends lost 4 bases at V and 6 bases at J; junction bases unmatched: 8. CDR3 coding DNA: TGCGCCAGCAGCCGAGAGACAGGGGGTGGTGATACGCAGTATTTT. Residues: CASSRETGGGDTQYF.